This entry lists 13 T cell receptor beta chains sequenced from one sample in a study of OX40 agonist ivuxolimab in advanced cancers. The protocol was immunoSEQ multiplex PCR, while the TCRdb copy is restricted to in-frame clones and leaves out a portion. Of more than 65,000 clones listed, around 89% were seen once; the top ten hold around 0.53%. Material: CD4+ or CD8+ T cells sorted from blood, obtained in a trial of the OX40 agonist ivuxolimab. The origin of the receptors is an adult with an advanced solid tumor such as melanoma, head and neck, liver or kidney cancer.

The genes are TRBV5-1 and TRBJ2-1; 16 bases fit TRBD2. Germline lookup yields CDR1 SGHRS and CDR2 YFSETQ. With V trimmed by 4 bases and J by 10 bases, 5 bases remained unmatched. The CDR3 length is 15 residues. CDR3 DNA sequence: TGCGCCAGCAGCCAGGGACTAGCGGGGGGGCGCGAGCAGTTCTTC. Translated, it gives CASSQGLAGGREQFF.

The V call is TRBV4-1, the J call TRBJ2-1; TRBD1 might be the D (5 bases). The germline V gene encodes CDR1 MGHRA and CDR2 YSYEKL. This CDR3 spans 14 amino acids. V lost 4 bases, J lost 9 bases, and 16 bases lay in between. The CDR3 loop reads CASSRPVGPLEQFF. As DNA, the CDR3 is TGCGCCAGCAGCCGGCCAGTGGGGCCGCTTGAGCAGTTCTTC.

The V gene is TRBV5-1, the J gene TRBJ1-6; D is ambiguous. The CDR3 extends over 15 amino acids. V was shortened by 2 bases and J by 6 bases, with 12 bases between the two germline ends. The germline CDR1 and CDR2 sequences are SGHRS and YFSETQ. The CDR3 protein is CASSFGSGFNSPLHF. DNA for the CDR3: TGCGCCAGCAGCTTCGGGTCGGGGTTTAATTCACCCCTCCACTTT.

This rearrangement joins TRBV7-2 to TRBJ1-6; 12 bases are a match to TRBD1. Losses at the gene ends were 6 bases for V and 10 bases for J; bases not matched to a gene: 13. The CDR3 has 17 amino acids. Per germline, CDR1 SGHTA and CDR2 FQGNSA. The CDR3: CASRQDRDRGRGSPLHF. CDR3 sequence (DNA): TGTGCCAGCAGGCAGGACCGGGACAGGGGGCGAGGATCACCCCTCCACTTT.

CDR3 nucleotide sequence: TGTGCCAGCTGCGGGGGGGCGGCTGGGGCCAACGTCCTGACTTTC. It translates to CASCGGAAGANVLTF. The chain employs TRBV28 and TRBJ2-6; TRBD2 agrees at 9 bases. The germline CDR1 and CDR2 sequences are MDHEN and SYDVKM. This CDR3 spans 15 amino acids. V trimming: 8 bases; J trimming: 2 bases; junction bases outside the gene matches: 4.

The chain recombines TRBV5-1 with TRBJ2-3, with D possibly TRBD2 on 6 matching bases. CDR1 and CDR2 from the germline V gene are SGHRS and YFSETQ. The CDR3 totals 14 residues. Trimming pared 5 bases from V and 1 base from J, leaving 11 bases between. The CDR3 DNA is TGCGCCAGCAGTTCCCCGGGGGGCACAGATACGCAGTATTTT. Protein sequence: CASSSPGGTDTQYF.

V usage is TRBV5-1 and J usage is TRBJ2-1; no definite D call. This CDR3 is built from 13 residues. The V gene lost 4 bases and the J gene lost 10 bases, with 15 bases spanning the gap. Germline values: CDR1 SGHRS, CDR2 YFSETQ. The CDR3 protein is CASSRASTREQFF. CDR3 bases: TGCGCCAGCAGCCGGGCCTCCACTCGGGAGCAGTTCTTC.

The CDR3 DNA sequence: TGTGCCAGTAGTAAGGGTCTGCAGGGGGGAGCTTTCTTT. Translated, it gives CASSKGLQGGAFF. The chain links TRBV19 to TRBJ1-1; 7 nucleotides agree with TRBD1. V lost 4 bases to trimming and J lost 10 bases; unmatched junction nucleotides: 9. The CDR3 contains 13 residues. CDR1 and CDR2 from the germline V gene are LNHDA and SQIVND (reference sequence).

The genes are TRBV25-1 and TRBJ2-1; D is perhaps TRBD1 (6 bases). Germline V CDR1 and CDR2: MGHDK, SYGVNS. Trimming took off 7 bases at V and 4 bases at J, with 11 bases between the two ends. The CDR3 is 13 residues long. DNA of the CDR3: TGTGCCAGCAAAGGACAGTTATACAATGAGCAGTTCTTC. This gives the protein CASKGQLYNEQFF.

The chain has TRBV5-6 and TRBJ1-2; D is perhaps TRBD1 (6 bases). The CDR3 runs 14 residues. V was shortened by 5 bases and J by 4 bases, with 15 bases between the two germline ends. The germline V gene encodes CDR1 SGHDT and CDR2 YYEEEE. The CDR3 region is CASSLGGAGYGYTF. The CDR3 DNA sequence: TGTGCCAGCAGTCTCGGGGGGGCCGGCTATGGCTACACCTTC.

This clone showed up just once. The chain couples TRBV6-5 to TRBJ1-1; 8 bases are a match to TRBD1. The CDR3 sequence is 13 residues long. Per the germline V gene, CDR1 is MNHEY and CDR2 is SVGAGI. V was pared by 6 bases and J by 1 base, with 1 base of the junction left unmatched. The CDR3: CASRGTGNTEAFF. Written as DNA, the CDR3 is TGTGCCAGCAGAGGGACAGGGAACACTGAAGCTTTCTTT.

V and J are TRBV5-1 and TRBJ1-2, with TRBD1 matching 10 bases. The V segment lost 3 bases and the J segment 7 bases; nucleotides outside the gene matches: 12. The CDR3 loop spans 16 amino acids. Germline CDR1 is SGHRS and CDR2 is YFSETQ. The CDR3 here is CASSSGYGQGESGYTF. CDR3 nucleotide sequence: TGCGCCAGCAGCTCGGGGTACGGACAGGGGGAGTCTGGCTACACCTTC.

This clone was detected only once. This sequence joins TRBV15 and TRBJ1-6; D not resolved. This CDR3 is 12 amino acids long. The V end was cut by 3 bases, the J end by 6 bases, with 3 bases between. Germline-derived CDR1 and CDR2 are LNHNV and YYDKDF (reference sequence). The CDR3 DNA reads TGTGCCACCAGCAGGAGTAATTCACCCCTCCACTTT. It codes for CATSRSNSPLHF.